This T cell receptor beta chain was found in a study of shared clonotypes between healthy human individuals. V was cut by 6 bases and J by 0 bases, with 14 bases left in between. The CDR3 totals 15 residues. Germline assignment: CDR1 ENHRY and CDR2 SYGVKD. The assay used deep level. Authors' analysis steps: Filtering differed for immunoSEQ, which gave only junction sequences without quality scores. Sequenced by immunoSEQ multiplex PCR; TCRdb stores in-frame clones only, minus some. The V and J calls and clone size were taken over from that table, and D and trimming were inferred from the DNA. Of around 510,000 clones listed, roughly 95% were seen once; the top ten hold about 0.064%. Study-wide findings and caveats: Among donors, the sharing of clonotypes was expected to be influenced by sequencing depth.

About this clone: Its specificity is unknown.

Input material: naive CD4+ T cells sorted from blood. Noted subset: CD45RA+ positively selected. The chain recombines TRBV10-3 with TRBJ1-2, with D tentatively TRBD1 (6 bases). The TCR was taken from a woman aged 25 to 39 in good health. The chain's CDR3 is CAIRAEGEANYGYTF. CDR3 sequence (DNA): TGTGCCATCAGGGCCGAGGGGGAAGCTAACTATGGCTACACCTTC.